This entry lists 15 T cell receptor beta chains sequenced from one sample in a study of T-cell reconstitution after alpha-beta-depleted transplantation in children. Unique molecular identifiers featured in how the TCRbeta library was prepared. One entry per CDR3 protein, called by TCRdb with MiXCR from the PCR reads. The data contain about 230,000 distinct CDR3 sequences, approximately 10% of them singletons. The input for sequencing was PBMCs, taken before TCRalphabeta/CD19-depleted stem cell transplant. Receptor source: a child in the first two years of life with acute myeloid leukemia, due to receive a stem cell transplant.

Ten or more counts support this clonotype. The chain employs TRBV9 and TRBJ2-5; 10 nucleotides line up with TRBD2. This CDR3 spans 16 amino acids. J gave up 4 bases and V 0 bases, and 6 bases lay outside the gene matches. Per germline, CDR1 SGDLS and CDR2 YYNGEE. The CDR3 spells CASSVGSGRVLETQYF. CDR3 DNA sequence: TGTGCCAGCAGCGTAGGAAGCGGGAGGGTCTTAGAGACCCAGTACTTC.

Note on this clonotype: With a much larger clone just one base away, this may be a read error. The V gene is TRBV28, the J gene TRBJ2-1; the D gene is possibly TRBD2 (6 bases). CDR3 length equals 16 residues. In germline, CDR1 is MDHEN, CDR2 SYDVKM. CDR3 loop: CAGSSPYRRGINEQFF. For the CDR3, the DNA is TGTGCCGGCAGTAGTCCCTATCGGCGGGGAATCAATGAGCAGTTCTTC.

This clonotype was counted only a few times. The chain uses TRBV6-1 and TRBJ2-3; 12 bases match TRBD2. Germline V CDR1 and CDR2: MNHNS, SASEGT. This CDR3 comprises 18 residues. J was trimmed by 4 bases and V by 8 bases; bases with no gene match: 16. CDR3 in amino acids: CASALTSGSEGAPDTQYF. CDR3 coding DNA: TGTGCCAGCGCCTTGACTAGCGGGAGCGAGGGGGCGCCAGATACGCAGTATTTT.

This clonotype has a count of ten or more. CDR3 loop: CASSWRTGNEKLFF. The CDR3 coding sequence is TGTGCCAGCAGCTGGAGGACGGGAAATGAAAAACTGTTTTTT. This chain links TRBV7-9 with TRBJ1-4, with D unclear. CDR3 length: 14 amino acids. Germline values: CDR1 SEHNR, CDR2 FQNEAQ (reference sequence). The germline V and J ends were trimmed by 4 bases and 5 bases, with 11 bases remaining between them.

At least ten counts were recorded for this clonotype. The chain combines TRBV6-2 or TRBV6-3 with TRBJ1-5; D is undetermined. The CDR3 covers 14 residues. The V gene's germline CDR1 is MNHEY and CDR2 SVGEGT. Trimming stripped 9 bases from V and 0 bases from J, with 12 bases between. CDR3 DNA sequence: TGTGCCAGTTCAAGCTTCCATAGCAATCAGCCCCAGCATTTT. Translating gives CASSSFHSNQPQHF.

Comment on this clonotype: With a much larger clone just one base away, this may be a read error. The CDR3 DNA is TGTGCCGTCCCCACCGGGGAGCTGTTTTTT. Translation: CAVPTGELFF. The chain recombines TRBV7-9 with TRBJ2-2; no reliable D call. V was cut by 11 bases and J by 4 bases, with 5 bases left in between. Germline V gives CDR1 SEHNR, CDR2 FQNEAQ (reference sequence). The length of the CDR3 is 10 residues.

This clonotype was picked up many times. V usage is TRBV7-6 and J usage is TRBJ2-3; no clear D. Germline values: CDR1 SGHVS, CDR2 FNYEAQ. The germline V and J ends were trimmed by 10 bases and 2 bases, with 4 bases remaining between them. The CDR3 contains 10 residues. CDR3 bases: TGTGCCACCCTCACAGATACGCAGTATTTT. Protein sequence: CATLTDTQYF.

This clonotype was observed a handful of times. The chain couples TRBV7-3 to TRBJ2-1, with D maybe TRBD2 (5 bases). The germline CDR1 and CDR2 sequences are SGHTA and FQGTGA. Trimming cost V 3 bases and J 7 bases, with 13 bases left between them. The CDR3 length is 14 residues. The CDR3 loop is CASSFAVAWNEQFF. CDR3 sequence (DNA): TGTGCCAGCAGCTTTGCGGTAGCGTGGAATGAGCAGTTCTTC.

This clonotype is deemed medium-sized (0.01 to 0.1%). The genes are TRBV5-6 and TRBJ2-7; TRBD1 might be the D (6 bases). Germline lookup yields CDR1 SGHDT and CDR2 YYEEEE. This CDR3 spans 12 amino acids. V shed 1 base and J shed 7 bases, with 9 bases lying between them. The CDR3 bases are TGTGCCAGCAGCTTGATAGGGGGAGAGCAGTACTTC. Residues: CASSLIGGEQYF.

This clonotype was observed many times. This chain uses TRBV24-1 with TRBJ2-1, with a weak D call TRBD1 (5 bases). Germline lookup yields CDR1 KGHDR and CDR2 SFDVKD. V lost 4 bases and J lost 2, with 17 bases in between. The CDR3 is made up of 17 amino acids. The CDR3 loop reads CATSDSTAGNPYNEQFF. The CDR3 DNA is TGTGCCACCAGTGACTCCACCGCAGGGAACCCCTACAATGAGCAGTTCTTC.

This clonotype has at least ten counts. In DNA, the CDR3 is TGTGCCAGCAGTCCAGACTCAGGCTTTGGGACCAAAAACATTCAGTACTTC. It is translated as CASSPDSGFGTKNIQYF. The V call is TRBV12-3 or TRBV12-4, the J call TRBJ2-4; D is uncertain. The CDR3 sequence is 17 residues long. Trimming cost V 5 bases and J 2 bases, with 19 bases left between them.

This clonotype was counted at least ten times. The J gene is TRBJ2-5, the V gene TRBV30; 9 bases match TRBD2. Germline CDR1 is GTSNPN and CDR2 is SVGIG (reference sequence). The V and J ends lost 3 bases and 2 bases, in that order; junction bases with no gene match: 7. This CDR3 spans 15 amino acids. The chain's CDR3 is CAWSWGLAGQETQYF. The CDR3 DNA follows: TGTGCCTGGAGCTGGGGGCTAGCGGGACAAGAGACCCAGTACTTC.

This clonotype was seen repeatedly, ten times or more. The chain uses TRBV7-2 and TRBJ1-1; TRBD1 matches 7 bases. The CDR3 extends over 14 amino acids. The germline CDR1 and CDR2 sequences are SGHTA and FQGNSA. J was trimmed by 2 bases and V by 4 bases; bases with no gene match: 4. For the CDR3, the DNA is TGTGCCAGCAGCTCGGGACAGCGAAACACTGAAGCTTTCTTT. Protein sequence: CASSSGQRNTEAFF.

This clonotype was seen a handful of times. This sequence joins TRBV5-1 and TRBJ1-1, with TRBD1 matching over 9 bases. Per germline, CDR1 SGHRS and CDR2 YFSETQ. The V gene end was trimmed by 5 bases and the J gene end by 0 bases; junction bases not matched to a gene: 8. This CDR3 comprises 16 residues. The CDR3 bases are TGCGCCAGCAGGACCACAGGGGGCGCGGTGAACACTGAAGCTTTCTTT. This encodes CASRTTGGAVNTEAFF.

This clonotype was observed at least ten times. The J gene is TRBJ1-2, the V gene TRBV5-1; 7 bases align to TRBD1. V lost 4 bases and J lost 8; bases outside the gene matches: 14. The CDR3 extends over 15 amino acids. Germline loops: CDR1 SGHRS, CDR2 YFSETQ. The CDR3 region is CASSEGQTSFGGYTF. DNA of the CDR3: TGCGCCAGCAGCGAGGGACAGACCTCTTTTGGGGGCTACACCTTC.